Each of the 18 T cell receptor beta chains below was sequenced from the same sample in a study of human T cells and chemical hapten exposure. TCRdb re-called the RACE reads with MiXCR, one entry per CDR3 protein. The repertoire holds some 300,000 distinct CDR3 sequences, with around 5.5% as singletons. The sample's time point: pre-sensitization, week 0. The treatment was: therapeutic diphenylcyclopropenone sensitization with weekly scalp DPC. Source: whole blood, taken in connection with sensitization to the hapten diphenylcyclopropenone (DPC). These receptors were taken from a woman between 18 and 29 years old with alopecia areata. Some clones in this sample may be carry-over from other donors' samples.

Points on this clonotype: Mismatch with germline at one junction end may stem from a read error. In DNA form, the CDR3 reads TGCGCCAGCAGCCCGGGACAGGGTGGCACCTACGAACAGTACTTC. Its translation is CASSPGQGGTYEQYF. The chain couples TRBV5-1 to TRBJ2-7; 9 bases align to TRBD1. The CDR3 runs 15 residues. Germline lookup yields CDR1 SGHRS and CDR2 YFSETQ. The full variable domain, rest sourced from reference TRBV5-1 and TRBJ2-7, is KAGVTQTPRYLIKTRGQQVTLSCSPISGHRSVSWYQQTPGQGLQFLFEYFSETQRNKGNFPGRFSGRQFSNSRSEMNVSTLELGDSALYLCASSPGQGGTYEQYFGPGTRLTVT.

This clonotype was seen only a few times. The CDR3, as DNA: TGTGCCAGCAGCTTCGCCGGTCACACTGAAGCTTTCTTT. Amino acids: CASSFAGHTEAFF. The chain combines TRBV7-8 with TRBJ1-1, with D unresolved. This CDR3 is built from 13 residues. V shed 3 bases and J shed 3 bases, with 8 bases lying between them. The germline V gene encodes CDR1 SGHVS and CDR2 FQNEAQ.

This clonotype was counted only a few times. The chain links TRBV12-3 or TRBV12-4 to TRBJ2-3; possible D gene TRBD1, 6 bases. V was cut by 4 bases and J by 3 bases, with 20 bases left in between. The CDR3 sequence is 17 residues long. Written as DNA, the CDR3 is TGTGCCAGCAGTTCCCCCCCCGGCAGGGGTGAAACAGATACGCAGTATTTT. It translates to CASSSPPGRGETDTQYF.

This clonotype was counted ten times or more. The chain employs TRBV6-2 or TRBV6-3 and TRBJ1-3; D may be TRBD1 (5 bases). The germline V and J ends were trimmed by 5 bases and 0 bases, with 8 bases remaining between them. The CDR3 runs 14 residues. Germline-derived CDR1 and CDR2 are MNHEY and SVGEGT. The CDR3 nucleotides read TGTGCCAGCAGTGCGGGGACCTCTGGAAACACCATATATTTT. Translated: CASSAGTSGNTIYF.

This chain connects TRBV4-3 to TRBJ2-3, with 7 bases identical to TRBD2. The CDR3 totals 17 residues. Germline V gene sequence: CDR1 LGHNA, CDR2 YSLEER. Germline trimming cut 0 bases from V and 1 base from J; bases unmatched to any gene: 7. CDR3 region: CASSQDRGRGGTDTQYF. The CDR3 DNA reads TGCGCCAGCAGCCAAGATCGAGGGAGGGGTGGCACAGATACGCAGTATTTT.

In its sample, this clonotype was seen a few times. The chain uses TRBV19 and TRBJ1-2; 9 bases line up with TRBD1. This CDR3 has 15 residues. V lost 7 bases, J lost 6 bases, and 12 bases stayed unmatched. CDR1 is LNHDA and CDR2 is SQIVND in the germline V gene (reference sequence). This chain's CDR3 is CASIRGGTGSDGYTF. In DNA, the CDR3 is TGTGCCAGTATCCGGGGCGGGACAGGGAGCGATGGCTACACCTTC.

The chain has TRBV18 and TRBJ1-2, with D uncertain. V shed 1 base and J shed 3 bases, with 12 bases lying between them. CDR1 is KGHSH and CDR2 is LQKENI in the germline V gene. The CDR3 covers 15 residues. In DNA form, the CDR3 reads TGTGCCAGCTCACCACGACGGAATAATGACTATGGCTACACCTTC. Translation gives CASSPRRNNDYGYTF.

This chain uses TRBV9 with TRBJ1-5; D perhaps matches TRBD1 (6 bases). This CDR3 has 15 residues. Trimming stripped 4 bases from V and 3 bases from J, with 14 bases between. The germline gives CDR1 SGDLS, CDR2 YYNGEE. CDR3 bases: TGTGCCAGCAGCACAACAGGGCAGGTCAATCAGCCCCAGCATTTT. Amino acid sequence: CASSTTGQVNQPQHF.

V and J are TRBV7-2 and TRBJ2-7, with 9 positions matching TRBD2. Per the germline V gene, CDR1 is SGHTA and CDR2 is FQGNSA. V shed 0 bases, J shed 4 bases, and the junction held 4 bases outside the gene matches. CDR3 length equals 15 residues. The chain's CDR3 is CASSLASLAGYEQYF. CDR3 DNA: TGTGCCAGCAGCTTAGCTAGTCTAGCGGGATACGAGCAGTACTTC.

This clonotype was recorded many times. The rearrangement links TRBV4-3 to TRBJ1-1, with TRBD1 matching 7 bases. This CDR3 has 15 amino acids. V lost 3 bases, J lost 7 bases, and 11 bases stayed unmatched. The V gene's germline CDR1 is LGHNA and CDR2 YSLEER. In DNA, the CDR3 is TGCGCCAGCAGCCAGGGATCACAGGGGTTGGGTGAAGCTTTCTTT. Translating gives CASSQGSQGLGEAFF.

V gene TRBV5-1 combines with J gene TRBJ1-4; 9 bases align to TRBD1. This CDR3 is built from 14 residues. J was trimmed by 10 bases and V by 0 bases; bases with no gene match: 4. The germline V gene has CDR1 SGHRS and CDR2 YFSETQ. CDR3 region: CASSLAGQGSKLFF. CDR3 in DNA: TGCGCCAGCAGCTTGGCCGGACAGGGGTCAAAACTGTTTTTT.

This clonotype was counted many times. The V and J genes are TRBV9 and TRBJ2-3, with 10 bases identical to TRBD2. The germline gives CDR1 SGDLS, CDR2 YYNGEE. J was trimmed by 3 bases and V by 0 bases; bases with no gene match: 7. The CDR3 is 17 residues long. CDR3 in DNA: TGTGCCAGCAGCGTAGATGGACTAGCGGTGGGAACAGATACGCAGTATTTT. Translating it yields CASSVDGLAVGTDTQYF.

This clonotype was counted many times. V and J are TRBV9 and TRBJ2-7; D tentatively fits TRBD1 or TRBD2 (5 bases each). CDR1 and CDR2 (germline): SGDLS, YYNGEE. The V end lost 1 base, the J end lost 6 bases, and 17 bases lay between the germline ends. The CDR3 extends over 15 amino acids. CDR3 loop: CASSVWDLPSGEQYF. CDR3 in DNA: TGTGCCAGCAGCGTATGGGACCTCCCCTCGGGCGAGCAGTACTTC.

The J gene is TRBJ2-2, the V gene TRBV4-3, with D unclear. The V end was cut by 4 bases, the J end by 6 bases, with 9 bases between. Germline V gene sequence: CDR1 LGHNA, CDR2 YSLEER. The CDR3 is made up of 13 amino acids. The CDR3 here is CASSRVQAGELFF. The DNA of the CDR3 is TGCGCCAGCAGCCGGGTGCAGGCCGGGGAGCTGTTTTTT.

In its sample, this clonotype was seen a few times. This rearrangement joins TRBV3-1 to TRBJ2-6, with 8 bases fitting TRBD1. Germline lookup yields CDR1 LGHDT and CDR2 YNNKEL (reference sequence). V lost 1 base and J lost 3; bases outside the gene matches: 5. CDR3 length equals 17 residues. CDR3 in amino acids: CASSQAQGAYGANVLTF. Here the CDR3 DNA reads TGTGCCAGCAGCCAAGCCCAGGGGGCTTATGGGGCCAACGTCCTGACTTTC.

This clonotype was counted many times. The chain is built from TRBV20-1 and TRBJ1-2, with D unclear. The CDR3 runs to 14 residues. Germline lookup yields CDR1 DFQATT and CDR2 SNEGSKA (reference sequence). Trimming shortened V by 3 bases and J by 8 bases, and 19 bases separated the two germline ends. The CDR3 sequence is CSASLSTGPGGYTF. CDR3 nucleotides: TGCAGTGCTAGTCTTTCGACCGGGCCCGGGGGCTACACCTTC.

The DNA for the CDR3 is TGTGCCAGCAGTTACGGCGGATACTGTGGCTACACCTTC. Translation gives CASSYGGYCGYTF. The V gene is TRBV6-5, the J gene TRBJ1-2; D unresolved. Trimming stripped 2 bases from V and 7 bases from J, with 11 bases between. The germline V gene has CDR1 MNHEY and CDR2 SVGAGI. CDR3 size: 13 residues.

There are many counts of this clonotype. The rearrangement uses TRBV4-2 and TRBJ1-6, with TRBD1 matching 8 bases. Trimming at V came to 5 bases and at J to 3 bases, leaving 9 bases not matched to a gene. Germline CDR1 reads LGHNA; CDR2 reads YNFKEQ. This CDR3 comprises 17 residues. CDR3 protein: CASSAKTGDYYNSPLHF. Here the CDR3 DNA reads TGTGCCAGCAGCGCTAAGACAGGGGACTACTATAATTCACCCCTCCACTTT.